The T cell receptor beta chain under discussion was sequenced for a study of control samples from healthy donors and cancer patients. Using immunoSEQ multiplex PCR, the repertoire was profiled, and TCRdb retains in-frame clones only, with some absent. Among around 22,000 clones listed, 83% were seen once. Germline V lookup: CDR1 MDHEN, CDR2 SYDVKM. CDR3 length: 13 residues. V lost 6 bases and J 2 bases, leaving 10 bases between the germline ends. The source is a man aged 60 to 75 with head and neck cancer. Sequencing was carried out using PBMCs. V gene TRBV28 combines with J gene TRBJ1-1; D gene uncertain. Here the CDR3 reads CASRHATNTEAFF. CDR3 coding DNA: TGTGCCAGCAGACACGCCACAAACACTGAAGCTTTCTTT.